This T cell receptor beta chain was found in a study of T cells in Graves' hyperthyroidism and ophthalmopathy. It was RNA transcripts that yielded the amplified TCR beta CDR3 regions. HTBI primers were the set used in a first-round RT-PCR of the TCR CDR3. One entry per CDR3 protein, called by TCRdb with MiXCR from the multiplex PCR reads. The sample holds approximately 710,000 distinct CDR3 sequences, around 16% seen once. Trimming took 4 bases from V and 6 from J, leaving 19 bases between them. Germline CDR1 reads DFQATT; CDR2 reads SNEGSKA (reference sequence). The CDR3 totals 15 residues. The sequenced sample consisted of blood. This clonotype originated in a man aged 50-60 years with Graves' hyperthyroidism. The chain uses TRBV20-1 and TRBJ2-1; either TRBD1 or TRBD2 may fit D (5 bases each). CDR3: CSAKTGTTIINEQFF. DNA of the CDR3: TGCAGTGCTAAAACCGGGACCACCATAATCAATGAGCAGTTCTTC.